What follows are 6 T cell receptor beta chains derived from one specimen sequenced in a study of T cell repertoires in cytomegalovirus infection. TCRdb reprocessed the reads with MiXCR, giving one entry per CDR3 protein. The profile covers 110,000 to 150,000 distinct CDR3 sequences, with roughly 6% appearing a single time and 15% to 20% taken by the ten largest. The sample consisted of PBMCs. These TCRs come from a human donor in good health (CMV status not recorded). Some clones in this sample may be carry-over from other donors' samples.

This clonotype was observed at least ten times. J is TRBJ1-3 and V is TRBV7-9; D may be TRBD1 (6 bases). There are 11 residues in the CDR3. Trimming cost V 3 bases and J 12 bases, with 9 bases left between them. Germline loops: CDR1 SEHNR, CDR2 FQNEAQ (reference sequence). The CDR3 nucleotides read TGTGCCAGCAGCTTGACAGGAATCATATATTTT. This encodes CASSLTGIIYF.

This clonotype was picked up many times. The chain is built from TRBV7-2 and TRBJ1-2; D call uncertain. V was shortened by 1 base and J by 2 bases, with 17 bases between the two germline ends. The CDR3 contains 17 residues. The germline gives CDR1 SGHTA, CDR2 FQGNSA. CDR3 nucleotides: TGTGCCAGCAGCTTAGGAGTAGGCAGAGGAGCAAACTATGGCTACACCTTC. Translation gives CASSLGVGRGANYGYTF.

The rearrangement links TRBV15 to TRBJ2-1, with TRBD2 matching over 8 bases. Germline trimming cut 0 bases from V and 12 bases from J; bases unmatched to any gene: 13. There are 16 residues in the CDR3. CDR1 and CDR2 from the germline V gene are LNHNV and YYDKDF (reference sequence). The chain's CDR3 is CATSRDRNSGTIGQFF. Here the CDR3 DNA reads TGTGCCACCAGCAGAGATCGGAATAGCGGGACAATTGGGCAGTTCTTC. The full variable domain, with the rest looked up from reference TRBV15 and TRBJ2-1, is DAMVIQNPRYQVTQFGKPVTLSCSQTLNHNVMYWYQQKSSQAPKLLFHYYDKDFNNEADTPDNFQSRRPNTSFCFLDIRSPGLGDTAMYLCATSRDRNSGTIGQFFGPGTRLTVL.

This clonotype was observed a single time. CDR3 protein: CASSFGGTGYSPLHF. In nucleotides, the CDR3 is TGTGCCAGCAGCTTTGGGGGGACAGGCTATTCACCCCTCCACTTT. This chain connects TRBV7-9 to TRBJ1-6; TRBD1 matches at 8 bases. Trimming removed 3 bases from V and 8 bases from J; junction bases left unmatched: 6. This CDR3 spans 15 amino acids. Germline loops: CDR1 SEHNR, CDR2 FQNEAQ (reference sequence). The variable domain in full, completed from reference TRBV7-9 and TRBJ1-6, reads DTGVSQNPRHKITKRGQNVTFRCDPISEHNRLYWYRQTLGQGPEFLTYFQNEAQLEKSRLLSDRFSAERPKGSFSTLEIQRTEQGDSAMYLCASSFGGTGYSPLHFGNGTRLTVT.

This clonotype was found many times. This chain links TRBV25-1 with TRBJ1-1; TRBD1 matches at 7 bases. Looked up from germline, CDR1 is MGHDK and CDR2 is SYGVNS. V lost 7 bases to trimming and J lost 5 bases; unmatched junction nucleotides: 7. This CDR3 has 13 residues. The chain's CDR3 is CASMRGGRTEAFF. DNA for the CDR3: TGTGCCAGCATGAGAGGGGGCAGGACTGAAGCTTTCTTT. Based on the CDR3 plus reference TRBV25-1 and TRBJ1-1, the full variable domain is EADIYQTPRYLVIGTGKKITLECSQTMGHDKMYWYQQDPGMELHLIHYSYGVNSTEKGDLSSESTVSRIRTEHFPLTLESARPSHTSQYLCASMRGGRTEAFFGQGTRLTVV.

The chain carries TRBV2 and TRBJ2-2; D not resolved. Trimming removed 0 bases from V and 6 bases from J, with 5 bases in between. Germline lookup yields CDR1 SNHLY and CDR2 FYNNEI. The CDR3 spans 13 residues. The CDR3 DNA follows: TGTGCCAGCAGTGAAGCTTCGCCCGGGGAGCTGTTTTTT. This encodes CASSEASPGELFF.